This T cell receptor (beta chain) is drawn from a study of TIL therapy for anti-PD-1-resistant metastatic lung cancer. Study-level background: Tumors had a median PD-L1 proportion score of approximately 6.4%. Most patients had lung adenocarcinoma.

This CDR3 comprises 15 residues. J was trimmed by 4 bases and V by 8 bases; bases with no gene match: 10. Germline CDR1 is MDHEN and CDR2 is SYDVKM. Time point meaning: pre-treatment sample, taken before nivolumab and TIL therapy. Adults with stage 4 NSCLC were enrolled in a phase I trial. The libraries were made with immunoSEQ v3. Sequenced by immunoSEQ multiplex PCR; TCRdb stores in-frame clones only, minus some. The sample shows under 60,000 clones, roughly 85% of them seen only once. The TCR comes from a person aged 25 to 85 with non-small cell lung cancer. Sequenced here: blood, sampled at baseline. The rearrangement links TRBV28 to TRBJ2-1; 8 bases align to TRBD1. CDR3 DNA sequence: TGTGCCAGCGATATTGGGGACAGGACTTACAATGAGCAGTTCTTC. It specifies CASDIGDRTYNEQFF.